This T cell receptor beta chain was observed in a study of T cells after yellow fever vaccination. This CDR3 comprises 13 residues. The ends were cut back, 3 bases at V and 4 bases at J, with 9 bases in the middle. A single record per CDR3 protein comes from TCRdb applying MiXCR to the 5' RACE reads. In the table there are under 600,000 distinct CDR3 sequences, less than 15% of which are singletons. The receptor comes from a man aged 25-45 years who received the YFV17D yellow fever vaccine. The material sequenced was PBMCs, taken on the day of the yellow fever booster vaccination. The rearrangement links TRBV12-3 or TRBV12-4 to TRBJ1-1; no reliable D call. The CDR3 loop reads CASSFEGFTEAFF. The CDR3 region has the DNA TGTGCCAGCAGTTTTGAGGGATTCACTGAAGCTTTCTTT.